These 27 T cell receptor beta chains came from one sample sequenced in a study of blood T cell repertoires in COVID-19. The data were produced by immunoSEQ multiplex PCR, yet TCRdb's version contains in-frame clones alone and is incomplete. The sample yields roughly 410,000 clones, 70% to 90% seen once. Sequencing input: peripheral blood. The receptors here all came from a middle-aged woman with COVID-19, enrolled during active disease.

This chain connects TRBV28 to TRBJ1-1; D might be TRBD1 (5 bases). V was trimmed by 3 bases and J by 2 bases, leaving 13 bases between them. CDR3 length: 15 amino acids. Germline V gene sequence: CDR1 MDHEN, CDR2 SYDVKM. The CDR3 nucleotides read TGTGCCAGCAGTTTGTGGACACAAGTAAACACTGAAGCTTTCTTT. The encoded protein is CASSLWTQVNTEAFF. The whole variable domain, remainder taken from reference TRBV28 and TRBJ1-1, is DVKVTQSSRYLVKRTGEKVFLECVQDMDHENMFWYRQDPGLGLRLIYFSYDVKMKEKGDIPEGYSVSREKKERFSLILESASTNQTSMYLCASSLWTQVNTEAFFGQGTRLTVV.

This clone has a single count. The chain is built from TRBV3-1 (or the pseudogene TRBV3-2) and TRBJ1-1; a possible D gene is TRBD1 (5 bases). V lost 0 bases to trimming and J lost 11 bases, with 10 bases between them. The CDR3 is 12 amino acids. In germline, CDR1 is LGHDT, CDR2 YNNKEL (reference sequence). The CDR3 nucleotides are TGTGCCAGCAGCCAAGAGGAGGGGACGGCTTTCTTT. Amino acid sequence: CASSQEEGTAFF.

The V call is TRBV7-9, the J call TRBJ1-1; D gene ambiguous. V shed 1 base and J shed 8 bases, with 17 bases lying between them. CDR3 size: 15 residues. The germline gives CDR1 SEHNR, CDR2 FQNEAQ (reference sequence). In nucleotides, the CDR3 is TGTGCCAGCAGCTTAGGGGGTGGAGGGCCCTTAGAAGCTTTCTTT. It codes for CASSLGGGGPLEAFF.

The CDR3 loop is CASSMTSGTTGELFF. The CDR3 DNA sequence: TGTGCCAGCAGCATGACTAGCGGGACCACCGGGGAGCTGTTTTTT. The chain couples TRBV7-9 to TRBJ2-2; TRBD2 matches 11 bases. CDR3 length equals 15 residues. Trimming removed 5 bases from V and 4 bases from J; junction bases left unmatched: 3. Germline V CDR1 and CDR2: SEHNR, FQNEAQ (reference sequence).

The chain carries TRBV27 and TRBJ1-2; D remains unclear. This CDR3 is built from 15 residues. V was pared by 6 bases and J by 2 bases, with 16 bases between. The germline gives CDR1 MNHEY, CDR2 SMNVEV (reference sequence). CDR3 bases: TGTGCCAGCAGCCCCCACGATCTGCAGAACTATGGCTACACCTTC. It encodes CASSPHDLQNYGYTF.

The chain couples TRBV12-3 or TRBV12-4 to TRBJ1-5; no reliable D call. V lost 5 bases and J lost 5, with 10 bases in between. The CDR3 spans 13 residues. CDR3 protein: CASSPDWYQPQHF. The CDR3 coding sequence is TGTGCCAGCAGTCCGGACTGGTATCAGCCCCAGCATTTT.

V is TRBV5-1 and J is TRBJ1-2; D is ambiguous. Germline CDR1 SGHRS, CDR2 YFSETQ. The CDR3 extends over 13 amino acids. Trimming took off 4 bases at V and 4 bases at J, with 11 bases between the two ends. The CDR3 reads CASSPEAGYGYTF. The CDR3 nucleotides are TGCGCCAGCAGCCCTGAGGCTGGCTATGGCTACACCTTC.

This chain uses TRBV27 with TRBJ2-1; D is possibly TRBD2 (6 bases). Trimming shortened V by 4 bases and J by 7 bases, and 14 bases separated the two germline ends. The CDR3 runs 14 residues. Per the germline V gene, CDR1 is MNHEY and CDR2 is SMNVEV (reference sequence). CDR3 loop: CASSWREVGNEQFF. DNA for the CDR3: TGTGCCAGCAGTTGGAGGGAGGTGGGGAATGAGCAGTTCTTC.

The chain couples TRBV4-1 to TRBJ1-1; D is possibly TRBD1 (6 bases). The germline CDR1 and CDR2 sequences are MGHRA and YSYEKL. This CDR3 is 17 amino acids long. The V gene lost 2 bases and the J gene lost 6 bases, with 22 bases spanning the gap. The CDR3: CASSQRDMGFVGSEAFF. Here the CDR3 DNA reads TGCGCCAGCAGCCAAAGGGACATGGGGTTTGTAGGGTCTGAAGCTTTCTTT.

The rearrangement joins TRBV4-3 to TRBJ2-7, with 9 bases that match TRBD2. V lost 4 bases and J lost 3; bases outside the gene matches: 4. The germline gives CDR1 LGHNA, CDR2 YSLEER. The CDR3 runs to 14 residues. Here the CDR3 DNA reads TGCGCCAGCAGCCCGCGGGAGGGCCTCTACGAGCAGTACTTC. It yields the protein CASSPREGLYEQYF.

This chain links TRBV5-1 with TRBJ1-1; TRBD1 is a possible D gene (6 bases). V gave up 3 bases and J gave up 0 bases, with 12 bases separating them. The CDR3 has 15 amino acids. Per the germline V gene, CDR1 is SGHRS and CDR2 is YFSETQ. CDR3 sequence: CASSSTGTMNTEAFF. The CDR3 bases are TGCGCCAGCAGCTCGACAGGAACGATGAACACTGAAGCTTTCTTT.

This clone turned up a few times. The chain has TRBV3-1 (or the pseudogene TRBV3-2) and TRBJ1-2; 8 nucleotides agree with TRBD1. After removal of 4 bases from V and 6 bases from J, the junction contained 10 bases not matched to a gene. The germline V gene encodes CDR1 LGHDT and CDR2 YNNKEL (reference sequence). The CDR3 spans 15 residues. This CDR3 is CASSLTGGNQDGYTF. The CDR3, as DNA: TGTGCCAGCAGCCTCACAGGGGGGAATCAGGATGGCTACACCTTC.

The rearrangement uses TRBV5-4 and TRBJ2-1; 9 nucleotides align to TRBD1. Losses at the gene ends were 4 bases for V and 4 bases for J; bases not matched to a gene: 6. Per germline, CDR1 SGHNT and CDR2 YYREEE (reference sequence). This CDR3 is 15 amino acids long. CDR3 sequence: CASSPKTGGYNEQFF. The DNA of the CDR3 is TGTGCCAGCAGCCCCAAGACAGGGGGTTACAATGAGCAGTTCTTC.

The chain couples TRBV27 to TRBJ2-5, with 7 bases lining up with TRBD1. V shed 3 bases and J 4 bases; nucleotides not matched to a gene: 8. This CDR3 region has 15 residues. Germline lookup yields CDR1 MNHEY and CDR2 SMNVEV (reference sequence). CDR3 coding DNA: TGTGCCAGCAGTTTGAGACAGGGCAGGGGAGAGACCCAGTACTTC. As protein: CASSLRQGRGETQYF.

The chain recombines TRBV14 with TRBJ2-7; possible D gene TRBD1, 6 bases. CDR1 and CDR2 (germline): SGHDN, FVKESK. The CDR3 length is 15 residues. The ends were cut back, 0 bases at V and 2 bases at J, with 11 bases in the middle. In nucleotides, the CDR3 is TGTGCCAGCAGCCAAGAACAGGGTCGAGCCTACGAGCAGTACTTC. Its protein is CASSQEQGRAYEQYF.

J is TRBJ1-6 and V is TRBV5-1, with 7 bases identical to TRBD1. This CDR3 spans 14 amino acids. Trimming removed 4 bases from V and 5 bases from J; junction bases left unmatched: 3. Germline CDR1 is SGHRS and CDR2 is YFSETQ. For the CDR3, the DNA is TGCGCCAGCAGCACCGGGACAGATAATTCACCCCTCCACTTT. Translation: CASSTGTDNSPLHF. Together with reference TRBV5-1 and TRBJ1-6, the CDR3 gives the full variable domain: KAGVTQTPRYLIKTRGQQVTLSCSPISGHRSVSWYQQTPGQGLQFLFEYFSETQRNKGNFPGRFSGRQFSNSRSEMNVSTLELGDSALYLCASSTGTDNSPLHFGNGTRLTVT.

The J gene is TRBJ2-3, the V gene TRBV5-6; D is uncertain. V was trimmed by 6 bases and J by 1 base, leaving 9 bases between them. Germline values: CDR1 SGHDT, CDR2 YYEEEE. This CDR3 is 13 amino acids long. The CDR3 sequence: CASTVQGTDTQYF. The CDR3 DNA reads TGTGCCAGCACGGTCCAGGGCACAGATACGCAGTATTTT.

This clone was seen a single time. This chain links TRBV7-9 with TRBJ1-5; 8 bases line up with TRBD1. The V and J ends lost 4 bases and 5 bases, in that order; junction bases with no gene match: 19. The CDR3 runs 19 residues. Per germline, CDR1 SEHNR and CDR2 FQNEAQ (reference sequence). CDR3 nucleotide sequence: TGTGCCAGCAGCTCACGGTCATTGCAGGGGGCGCCTTGGGATCAGCCCCAGCATTTT. Amino acids: CASSSRSLQGAPWDQPQHF.

This chain joins TRBV9 and TRBJ1-6, with D hard to call. This CDR3 spans 18 amino acids. Germline CDR1 is SGDLS and CDR2 is YYNGEE. V lost 4 bases and J lost 0, with 17 bases in between. The CDR3 DNA follows: TGTGCCAGCAGCCCCCCGGTGGAGGAGAGCTCCTATAATTCACCCCTCCACTTT. Amino acid sequence: CASSPPVEESSYNSPLHF.

The chain combines TRBV30 with TRBJ1-6, with 9 bases lining up with TRBD1. V shed 2 bases and J 12 bases; nucleotides not matched to a gene: 11. Germline V gene lookup returns CDR1 GTSNPN and CDR2 SVGIG (reference sequence). This CDR3 region has 15 residues. The CDR3 DNA sequence: TGTGCCTGGAGTTACATGGACAGGGGACCGAGACCCCTCCACTTT. Amino acids: CAWSYMDRGPRPLHF.

V gene TRBV15 combines with J gene TRBJ1-1; TRBD1 agrees at 7 bases. The V gene end was trimmed by 2 bases and the J gene end by 11 bases; junction bases not matched to a gene: 11. CDR3 size: 14 residues. CDR1 is LNHNV, CDR2 YYDKDF, per germline (reference sequence). The CDR3: CATSRKTQGMGAFF. The CDR3 DNA is TGTGCCACCAGCAGAAAAACACAGGGGATGGGGGCTTTCTTT.

J is TRBJ1-1 and V is TRBV18, with TRBD1 matching 9 bases. The trim removed 4 bases at V and 4 bases at J, leaving 13 bases unmatched. Germline CDR1 is KGHSH and CDR2 is LQKENI. CDR3 size: 17 residues. CDR3 sequence (DNA): TGTGCCAGCTCACGTACGGGACAGGGTCGGGTAGTCACTGAAGCTTTCTTT. It specifies CASSRTGQGRVVTEAFF.

This chain links TRBV5-1 with TRBJ1-2; the match to TRBD1 covers 7 bases. Germline V gives CDR1 SGHRS, CDR2 YFSETQ. The CDR3 runs to 15 residues. V shed 4 bases, J shed 5 bases, and the junction held 11 bases outside the gene matches. In nucleotides, the CDR3 is TGCGCCAGCAGCAGAGAAAACAGGGGAGAGTATGGCTACACCTTC. Translating it yields CASSRENRGEYGYTF.

The rearrangement links TRBV5-1 to TRBJ1-3; possibly TRBD1 for D (5 bases). V lost 0 bases and J 2 bases, leaving 12 bases between the germline ends. Germline V lookup: CDR1 SGHRS, CDR2 YFSETQ. This CDR3 spans 16 amino acids. CDR3 bases: TGCGCCAGCAGCTTGGTACCGGGGGATGCTGGAAACACCATATATTTT. This gives the protein CASSLVPGDAGNTIYF.

The V call is TRBV4-3, the J call TRBJ1-2; D perhaps matches TRBD1 (6 bases). The CDR3 has 16 amino acids. Germline values: CDR1 LGHNA, CDR2 YSLEER. V gave up 3 bases and J gave up 1 base, with 15 bases separating them. CDR3 coding DNA: TGCGCCAGCAGCCAGTCCTGGGGGGGGCTTAACTATGGCTACACCTTC. Residues: CASSQSWGGLNYGYTF.

This sequence joins TRBV28 and TRBJ2-1, with 7 bases that match TRBD1. This CDR3 is 15 amino acids long. CDR1 and CDR2 (germline): MDHEN, SYDVKM. V dropped 5 bases and J dropped 5; count of bases not matched to a gene: 9. The CDR3 bases are TGTGCCAGCAGTCCTCGTTGGGACAGCCACAATGAGCAGTTCTTC. It encodes CASSPRWDSHNEQFF.

The CDR3 is CASSVNTAGELFF. As DNA, the CDR3 is TGTGCCAGCAGCGTCAACACAGCCGGGGAGCTGTTTTTT. The rearrangement uses TRBV9 and TRBJ2-2; D is undetermined. CDR1 and CDR2 from the germline V gene are SGDLS and YYNGEE. The V end was cut by 2 bases, the J end by 6 bases, with 8 bases between. The CDR3 length is 13 residues.